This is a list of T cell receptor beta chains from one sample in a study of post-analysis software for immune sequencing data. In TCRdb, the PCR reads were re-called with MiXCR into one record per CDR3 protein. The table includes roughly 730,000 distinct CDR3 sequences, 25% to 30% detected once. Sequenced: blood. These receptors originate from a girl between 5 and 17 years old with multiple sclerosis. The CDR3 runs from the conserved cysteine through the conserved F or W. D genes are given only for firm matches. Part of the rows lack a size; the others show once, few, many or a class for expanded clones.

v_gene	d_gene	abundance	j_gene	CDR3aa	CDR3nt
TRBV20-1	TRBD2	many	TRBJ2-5	CSAPTNDGGSRKYF	TGCAGTGCGCCCACGAATGACGGCGGGAGTAGGAAGTACTTC
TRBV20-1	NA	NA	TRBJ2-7	CSASRGQSYNEQYF	TGCAGTGCTAGTCGGGGGCAGTCCTACAATGAGCAGTACTTC
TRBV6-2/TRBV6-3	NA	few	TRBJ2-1	CASSLQGFGYNEQFF	TGTGCCAGCAGTCTACAGGGATTCGGCTACAATGAGCAGTTCTTC
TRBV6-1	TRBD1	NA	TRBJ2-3	CASSGQLTDTQYF	TGTGCCAGCTCGGGACAGCTCACAGATACGCAGTATTTT
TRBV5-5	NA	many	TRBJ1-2	CASSPQTGNYGYTF	TGTGCCAGCAGCCCTCAGACGGGGAACTATGGCTACACCTTC
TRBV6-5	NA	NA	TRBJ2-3	CAGNRDSTDTQYF	TGTGCCGGCAACAGGGACAGCACAGATACGCAGTATTTT
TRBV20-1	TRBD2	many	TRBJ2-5	CSARPSTSVQETQYF	TGCAGTGCTAGACCCTCGACTAGCGTCCAAGAGACCCAGTACTTC
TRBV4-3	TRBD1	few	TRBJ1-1	CASSQTTGVNTEAFF	TGCGCCAGCAGCCAGACGACAGGGGTGAACACTGAAGCTTTCTTT
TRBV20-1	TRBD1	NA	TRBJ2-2	CSARGQAENTGELFF	TGCAGTGCAAGAGGACAGGCTGAGAACACCGGGGAGCTGTTTTTT
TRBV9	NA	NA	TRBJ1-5	CASSVVGVGNQPQHF	TGTGCCAGCAGCGTAGTCGGGGTGGGCAATCAGCCCCAGCATTTT
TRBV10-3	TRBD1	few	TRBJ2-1	CATDRGTGNEQFF	TGTGCCACCGACAGGGGGACAGGCAATGAGCAGTTCTTC
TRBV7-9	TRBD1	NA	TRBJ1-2	CASSLGDRELTF	TGTGCCAGCAGCTTAGGGGACAGGGAACTCACCTTC
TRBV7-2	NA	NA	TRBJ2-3	CASSLEPLSTDTQYF	TGTGCCAGCAGCCTTGAACCTCTAAGCACAGATACGCAGTATTTT
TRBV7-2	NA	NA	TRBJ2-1	CASSLAGRGLAYNEQFF	TGTGCCAGCAGCTTAGCGGGGCGAGGACTCGCCTACAATGAGCAGTTCTTC
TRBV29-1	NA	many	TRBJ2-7	CSVGPSPYEQYF	TGCAGCGTTGGGCCCTCGCCCTACGAGCAGTACTTC
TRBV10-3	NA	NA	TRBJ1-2	CATAPGLNDGYTF	TGTGCCACCGCGCCGGGACTCAACGATGGCTACACCTTC
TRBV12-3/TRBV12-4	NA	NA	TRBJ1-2	CASSLWGNGYTF	TGTGCCAGCAGTTTATGGGGGAATGGCTACACCTTC
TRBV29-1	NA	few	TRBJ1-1	CSVDPFLAAPNTEAFF	TGCAGCGTTGACCCCTTCTTAGCGGCACCGAACACTGAAGCTTTCTTT
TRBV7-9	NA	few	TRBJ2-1	CASSGDEGPRNEQFF	TGTGCCAGCAGTGGGGACGAAGGGCCCAGGAATGAGCAGTTCTTC
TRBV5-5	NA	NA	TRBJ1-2	CASSSGTVLYGYTF	TGTGCCAGCAGCTCCGGGACTGTCCTCTATGGCTACACCTTC
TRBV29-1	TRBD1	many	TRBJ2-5	CSVVQGVGETQYF	TGCAGCGTTGTACAGGGGGTGGGGGAGACCCAGTACTTC
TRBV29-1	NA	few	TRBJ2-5	CSVAQSQETQYF	TGCAGCGTTGCGCAGTCACAAGAGACCCAGTACTTC
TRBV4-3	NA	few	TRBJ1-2	CASSQDWGANYGYTF	TGCGCCAGCAGCCAAGATTGGGGGGCCAACTATGGCTACACCTTC
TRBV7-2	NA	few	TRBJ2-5	CASSPGRAVETQYF	TGTGCCAGCAGCCCCGGACGGGCGGTGGAGACCCAGTACTTC
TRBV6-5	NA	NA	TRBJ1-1	CASSLDPANTEAFF	TGTGCCAGCAGTCTTGACCCAGCTAACACTGAAGCTTTCTTT
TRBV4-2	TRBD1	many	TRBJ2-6	CASSQDTGTGVLSGANVLTF	TGTGCCAGCAGCCAAGATACGGGGACAGGGGTCCTGTCTGGGGCCAACGTCCTGACTTTC
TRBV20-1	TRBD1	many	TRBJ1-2	CSARSRDRGFGYTF	TGCAGTGCTAGGAGCCGGGACAGGGGATTTGGCTACACCTTC
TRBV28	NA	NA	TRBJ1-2	CASSFQPYGYTF	TGTGCCAGCAGTTTCCAGCCATATGGCTACACCTTC
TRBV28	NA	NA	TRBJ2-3	CASSHRVRTQYF	TGTGCCAGCAGCCATCGAGTGAGAACGCAGTATTTT
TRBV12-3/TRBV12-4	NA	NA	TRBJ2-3	CASLADTQYF	TGTGCCAGCCTCGCAGATACGCAGTATTTT
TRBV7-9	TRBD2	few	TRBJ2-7	CASSLARLAGSRTYEQYF	TGTGCCAGCAGCTTAGCGCGGCTAGCGGGCAGCCGTACCTACGAGCAGTACTTC
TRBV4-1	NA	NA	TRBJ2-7	CASSQDLGDTSYEQYF	TGCGCCAGCAGCCAAGATCTTGGTGACACCTCCTACGAGCAGTACTTC
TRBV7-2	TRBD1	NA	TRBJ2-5	CASTQQQGARTQYF	TGTGCCAGCACCCAACAACAGGGGGCTCGGACCCAGTACTTC
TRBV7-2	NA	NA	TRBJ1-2	CASSSGRLDGYTF	TGTGCCAGCAGCTCGGGACGTCTAGATGGCTACACCTTC
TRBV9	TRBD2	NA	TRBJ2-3	CASSVVAGGRVATQYF	TGTGCCAGCAGCGTAGTAGCGGGAGGGAGGGTAGCTACGCAGTATTTT
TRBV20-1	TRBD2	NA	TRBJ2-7	CSASGWLAGFPNEQYF	TGCAGTGCTAGTGGGTGGCTAGCGGGATTTCCCAACGAGCAGTACTTC
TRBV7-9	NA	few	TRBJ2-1	CASSREGNYNEQFF	TGTGCCAGCAGCCGTGAGGGGAACTACAATGAGCAGTTCTTC
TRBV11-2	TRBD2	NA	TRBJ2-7	CASSPENLAGLLSYEQYF	TGTGCCAGCAGCCCCGAGAACCTAGCGGGCCTCCTCTCCTACGAGCAGTACTTC
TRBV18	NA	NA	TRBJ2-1	CASSPGAHNEQFF	TGTGCCAGCTCACCTGGGGCCCACAATGAGCAGTTCTTC
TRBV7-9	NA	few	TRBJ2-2	CASSRAANTGELFF	TGTGCCAGCAGCCGAGCGGCGAACACCGGGGAGCTGTTTTTT
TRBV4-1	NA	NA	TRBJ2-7	CASSLQAFSYEQYF	TGCGCCAGCAGCCTCCAGGCCTTCTCCTACGAGCAGTACTTC
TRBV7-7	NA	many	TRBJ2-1	CASSLAGGEQFF	TGTGCCAGCAGCTTAGCTGGAGGTGAGCAGTTCTTC
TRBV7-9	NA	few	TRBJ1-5	CASSFIEGQPQHF	TGTGCCAGCAGCTTCATCGAAGGTCAGCCCCAGCATTTT
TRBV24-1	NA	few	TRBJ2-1	CATSDPGTFSYNEQFF	TGTGCCACCAGTGACCCCGGGACATTCTCCTACAATGAGCAGTTCTTC
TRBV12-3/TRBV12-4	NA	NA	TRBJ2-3	CASSLGGWRTDTQYF	TGTGCCAGCAGTTTGGGGGGTTGGAGAACAGATACGCAGTATTTT
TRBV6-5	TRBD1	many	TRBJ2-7	CASSYYRTGASYEQYF	TGTGCCAGCAGTTACTATAGGACAGGGGCCTCTTACGAGCAGTACTTC
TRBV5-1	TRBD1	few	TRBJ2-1	CASSPTDRHDEQFF	TGCGCCAGCAGCCCGACGGACAGGCACGATGAGCAGTTCTTC
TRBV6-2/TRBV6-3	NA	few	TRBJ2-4	CASLSGAKNIQYF	TGTGCCAGCCTTTCCGGAGCCAAAAACATTCAGTACTTC
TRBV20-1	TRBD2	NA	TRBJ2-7	CSARASNLPRTSLLSTCEQYF	TGCAGTGCTAGAGCTAGTAACCTGCCAAGGACTAGCCTCCTTTCTACCTGCGAGCAGTACTTC
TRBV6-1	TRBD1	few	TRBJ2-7	CASSLGGVKYEQYF	TGTGCCAGCAGCCTAGGGGGCGTCAAGTACGAGCAGTACTTC
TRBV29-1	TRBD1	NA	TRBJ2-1	CSAGDRNSYEQFF	TGCAGCGCTGGGGACAGGAATTCTTACGAGCAGTTCTTC
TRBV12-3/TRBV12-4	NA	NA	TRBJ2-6	CASSLGRRGHSGANVLTF	TGTGCCAGCAGTCTCGGGAGGCGGGGACACTCTGGGGCCAACGTCCTGACTTTC
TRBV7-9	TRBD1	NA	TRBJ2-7	CASSTQAGTAFPYEQYF	TGTGCCAGCAGCACCCAAGCCGGGACAGCGTTCCCCTACGAGCAGTACTTC
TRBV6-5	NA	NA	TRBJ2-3	CASRQATTDTQYF	TGTGCCAGTCGACAGGCCACCACAGATACGCAGTATTTT
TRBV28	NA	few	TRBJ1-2	CASCGREKDNYGYTF	TGTGCCAGCTGCGGCAGGGAAAAGGATAACTATGGCTACACCTTC
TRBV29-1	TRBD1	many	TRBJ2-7	CSVEEGDRANEQYF	TGCAGCGTTGAAGAGGGGGACAGGGCAAACGAGCAGTACTTC
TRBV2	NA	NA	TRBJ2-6	CASSAWDGANVLTF	TGTGCCAGCAGTGCCTGGGATGGGGCCAACGTCCTGACTTTC